This record covers a single T cell receptor beta chain. The antigen remains unidentified. The study ran its PCR with 60 Vbeta and 13 Jbeta primers. Produced via immunoSEQ multiplex PCR; TCRdb's table is partial and in-frame only. The profile covers about 57,000 clones, with over 60% appearing a single time and roughly 7% taken by the ten largest. This sample is part of a study of cytomegalovirus exposure and HLA in healthy donors. Study-wide points: With further analysis later on, most CMV-associated TCR beta chains appeared HLA-restricted. The study flagged approximately 180 TCR beta chains as cytomegalovirus-associated. Association of a missense DCLRE1C variant with TCR beta V- and J-gene trimming was reported in a later analysis. The authors later found HLA-associated TCR beta chains more clonally expanded than equally common others.

Germline V gene lookup returns CDR1 SGHDN and CDR2 FVKESK. Trimming removed 2 bases from V and 4 bases from J, with 6 bases in between. This CDR3 spans 14 amino acids. This rearrangement joins TRBV14 to TRBJ1-6; D call uncertain. Sample: PBMCs. The receptor was isolated from a man in his thirties or forties in good health and CMV-seropositive. The CDR3, as DNA: TGTGCCAGCAGCCAACAAACTTATAATTCACCCCTCCACTTT. As protein: CASSQQTYNSPLHF.